Below, one TCR beta chain is given with its context. These data are taken from a study of blood T cell repertoires in COVID-19. The method was immunoSEQ multiplex PCR; TCRdb's version includes in-frame clones alone and lacks a portion of them. This table has 300,000 to 350,000 clones, 90% appearing once. Germline values: CDR1 MNHEY, CDR2 SVGAGI. V dropped 6 bases and J dropped 0 bases, with 11 bases sitting between them. The CDR3 has 14 residues. The sequenced sample was peripheral blood. The TCR sequence derives from a woman aged 25 to 39 with COVID-19, enrolled during active disease. V gene TRBV6-5 combines with J gene TRBJ1-2; D is uncertain. The CDR3, as DNA: TGTGCCAGCAGACGGGTTCGCACTAACTATGGCTACACCTTC. Its protein product is CASRRVRTNYGYTF.